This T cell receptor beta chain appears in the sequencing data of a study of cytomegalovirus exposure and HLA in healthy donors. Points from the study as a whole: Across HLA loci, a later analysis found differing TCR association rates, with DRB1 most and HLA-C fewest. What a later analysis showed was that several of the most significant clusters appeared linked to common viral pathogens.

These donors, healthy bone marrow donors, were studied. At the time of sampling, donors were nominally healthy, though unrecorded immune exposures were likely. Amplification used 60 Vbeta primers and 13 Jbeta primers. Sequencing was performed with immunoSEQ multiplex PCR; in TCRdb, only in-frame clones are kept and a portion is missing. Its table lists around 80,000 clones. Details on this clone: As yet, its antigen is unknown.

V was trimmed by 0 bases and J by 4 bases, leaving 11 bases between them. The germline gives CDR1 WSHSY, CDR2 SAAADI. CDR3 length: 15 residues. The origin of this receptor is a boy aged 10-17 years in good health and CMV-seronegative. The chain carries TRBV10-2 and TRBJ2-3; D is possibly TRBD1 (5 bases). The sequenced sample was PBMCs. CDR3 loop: CASSESGQGADTQYF. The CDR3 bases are TGCGCCAGCAGTGAGTCAGGCCAGGGCGCAGATACGCAGTATTTT.